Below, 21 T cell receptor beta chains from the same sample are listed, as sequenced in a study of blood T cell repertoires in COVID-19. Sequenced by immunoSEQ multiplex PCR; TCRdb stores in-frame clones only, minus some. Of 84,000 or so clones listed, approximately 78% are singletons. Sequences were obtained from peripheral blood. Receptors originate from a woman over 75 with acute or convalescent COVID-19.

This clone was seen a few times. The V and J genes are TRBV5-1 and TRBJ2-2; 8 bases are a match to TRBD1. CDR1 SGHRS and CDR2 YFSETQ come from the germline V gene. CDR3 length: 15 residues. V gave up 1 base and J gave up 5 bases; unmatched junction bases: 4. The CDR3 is CASSLRQGATGELFF. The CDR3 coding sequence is TGCGCCAGCAGCTTGCGGCAGGGGGCGACCGGGGAGCTGTTTTTT. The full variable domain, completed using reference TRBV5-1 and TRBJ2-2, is KAGVTQTPRYLIKTRGQQVTLSCSPISGHRSVSWYQQTPGQGLQFLFEYFSETQRNKGNFPGRFSGRQFSNSRSEMNVSTLELGDSALYLCASSLRQGATGELFFGEGSRLTVL.

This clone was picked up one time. CDR3 in DNA: TGTGCCAGCAGTGAAGCTTTAGGGGCTGAAGCTTTCTTT. Translating gives CASSEALGAEAFF. V and J are TRBV6-1 and TRBJ1-1; the D gene is possibly TRBD1 (5 bases). Germline assignment: CDR1 MNHNS and CDR2 SASEGT. The CDR3 length is 13 residues. Trimming left V 0 bases short and J 6 bases short, with 8 bases between.

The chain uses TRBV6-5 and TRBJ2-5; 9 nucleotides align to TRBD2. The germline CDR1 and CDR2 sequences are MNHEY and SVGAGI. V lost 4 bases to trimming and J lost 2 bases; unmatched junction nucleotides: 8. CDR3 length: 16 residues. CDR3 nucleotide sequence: TGTGCCAGCAGTTTAGCGGGGGCCCCAACTCAAGAGACCCAGTACTTC. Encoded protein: CASSLAGAPTQETQYF.

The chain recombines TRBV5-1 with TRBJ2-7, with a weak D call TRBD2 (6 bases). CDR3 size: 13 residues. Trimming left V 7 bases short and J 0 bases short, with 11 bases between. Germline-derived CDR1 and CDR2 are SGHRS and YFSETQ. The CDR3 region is CASGDLSSYEQYF. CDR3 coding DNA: TGCGCCAGCGGGGACTTAAGCTCCTACGAGCAGTACTTC.

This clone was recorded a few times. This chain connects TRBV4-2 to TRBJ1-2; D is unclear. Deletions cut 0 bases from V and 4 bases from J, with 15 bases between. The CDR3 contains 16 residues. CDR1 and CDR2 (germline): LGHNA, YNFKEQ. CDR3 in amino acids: CASSQDLGSSGYGYTF. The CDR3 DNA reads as TGTGCCAGCAGCCAAGATTTGGGTTCATCGGGCTATGGCTACACCTTC.

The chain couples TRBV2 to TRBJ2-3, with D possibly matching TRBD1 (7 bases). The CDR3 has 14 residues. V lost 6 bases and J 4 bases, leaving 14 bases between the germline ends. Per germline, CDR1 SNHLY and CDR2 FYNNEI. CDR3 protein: CASRAGQRADTQYF. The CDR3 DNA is TGTGCCAGCAGGGCGGGACAGAGGGCAGATACGCAGTATTTT.

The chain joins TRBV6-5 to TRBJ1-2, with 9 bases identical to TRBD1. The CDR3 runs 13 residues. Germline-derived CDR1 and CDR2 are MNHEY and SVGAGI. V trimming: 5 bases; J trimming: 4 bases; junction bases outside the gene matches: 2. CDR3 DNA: TGTGCCAGCAGTACGGACAGGGGCTATGGCTACACCTTC. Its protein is CASSTDRGYGYTF.

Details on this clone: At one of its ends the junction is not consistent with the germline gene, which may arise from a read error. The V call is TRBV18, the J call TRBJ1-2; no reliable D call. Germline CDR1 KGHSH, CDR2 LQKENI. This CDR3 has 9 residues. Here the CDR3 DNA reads TGTGCCAGCTCACCACCGACTCTCTTC. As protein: CASSPPTLF.

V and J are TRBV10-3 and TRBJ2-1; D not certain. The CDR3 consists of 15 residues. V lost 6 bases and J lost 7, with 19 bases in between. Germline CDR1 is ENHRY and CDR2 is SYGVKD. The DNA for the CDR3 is TGTGCCATCAGCCCCCAGGAACTGGCTACGAATGAGCAGTTCTTC. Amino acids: CAISPQELATNEQFF.

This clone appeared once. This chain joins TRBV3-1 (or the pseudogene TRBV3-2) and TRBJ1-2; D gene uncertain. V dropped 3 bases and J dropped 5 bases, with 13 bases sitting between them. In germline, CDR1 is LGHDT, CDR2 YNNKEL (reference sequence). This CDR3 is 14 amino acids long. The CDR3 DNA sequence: TGTGCCAGCAGCCACGGGGATTCGGGTTATGGCTACACCTTC. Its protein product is CASSHGDSGYGYTF.

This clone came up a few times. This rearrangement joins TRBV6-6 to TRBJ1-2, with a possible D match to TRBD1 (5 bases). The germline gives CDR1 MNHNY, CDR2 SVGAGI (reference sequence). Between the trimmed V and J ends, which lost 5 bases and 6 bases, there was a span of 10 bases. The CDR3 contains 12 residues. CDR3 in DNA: TGTGCCAGCAGTAGAACAGGCAATGGCTACACCTTC. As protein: CASSRTGNGYTF.

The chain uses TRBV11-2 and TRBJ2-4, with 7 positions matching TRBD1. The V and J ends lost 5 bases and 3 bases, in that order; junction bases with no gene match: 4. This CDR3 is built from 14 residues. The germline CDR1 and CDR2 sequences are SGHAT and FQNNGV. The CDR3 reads CASSGDRVKNIQYF. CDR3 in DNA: TGTGCCAGCAGCGGAGACAGGGTCAAAAACATTCAGTACTTC.

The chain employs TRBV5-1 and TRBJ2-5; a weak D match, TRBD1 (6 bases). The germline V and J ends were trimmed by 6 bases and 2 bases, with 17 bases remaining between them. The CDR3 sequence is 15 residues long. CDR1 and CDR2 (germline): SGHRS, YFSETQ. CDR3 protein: CASKVLTGTQETQYF. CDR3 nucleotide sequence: TGCGCCAGCAAAGTTCTAACAGGGACACAAGAGACCCAGTACTTC. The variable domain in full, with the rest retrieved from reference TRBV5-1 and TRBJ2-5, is KAGVTQTPRYLIKTRGQQVTLSCSPISGHRSVSWYQQTPGQGLQFLFEYFSETQRNKGNFPGRFSGRQFSNSRSEMNVSTLELGDSALYLCASKVLTGTQETQYFGPGTRLLVL.

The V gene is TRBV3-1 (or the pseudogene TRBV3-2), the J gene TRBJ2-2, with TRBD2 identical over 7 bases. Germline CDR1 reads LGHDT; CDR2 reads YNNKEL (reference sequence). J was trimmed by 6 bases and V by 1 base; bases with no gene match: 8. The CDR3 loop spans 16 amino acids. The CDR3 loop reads CASSQGGAGEAGELFF. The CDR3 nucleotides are TGTGCCAGCAGCCAAGGAGGGGCGGGAGAGGCCGGGGAGCTGTTTTTT.

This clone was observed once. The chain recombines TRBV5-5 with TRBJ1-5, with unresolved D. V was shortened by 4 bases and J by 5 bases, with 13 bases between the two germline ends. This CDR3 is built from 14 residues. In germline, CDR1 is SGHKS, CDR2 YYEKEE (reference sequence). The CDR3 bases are TGTGCCAGCAGCGCCGGGAGTCGCGATCAGCCCCAGCATTTT. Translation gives CASSAGSRDQPQHF.

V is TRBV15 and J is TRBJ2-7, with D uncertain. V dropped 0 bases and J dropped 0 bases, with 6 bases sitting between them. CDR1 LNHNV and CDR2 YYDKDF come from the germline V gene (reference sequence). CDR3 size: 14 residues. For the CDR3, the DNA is TGTGCCACCAGCAGAGACCGGAGCTCCTACGAGCAGTACTTC. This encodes CATSRDRSSYEQYF.

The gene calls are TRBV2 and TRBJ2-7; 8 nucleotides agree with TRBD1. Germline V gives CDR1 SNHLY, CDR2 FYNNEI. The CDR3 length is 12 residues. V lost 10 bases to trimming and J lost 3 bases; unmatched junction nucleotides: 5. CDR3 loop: CANRDRLYEQYF. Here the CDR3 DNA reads TGTGCCAACCGGGACAGGCTCTACGAGCAGTACTTC.

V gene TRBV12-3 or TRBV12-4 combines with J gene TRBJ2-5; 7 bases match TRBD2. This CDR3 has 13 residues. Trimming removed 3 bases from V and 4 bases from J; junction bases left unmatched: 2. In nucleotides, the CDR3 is TGTGCCAGCAGTTTCACGGGGGGAGAGACCCAGTACTTC. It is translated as CASSFTGGETQYF.

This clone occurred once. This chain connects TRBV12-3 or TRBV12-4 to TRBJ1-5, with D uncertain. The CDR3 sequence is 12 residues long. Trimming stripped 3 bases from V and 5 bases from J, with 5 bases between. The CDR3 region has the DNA TGTGCCAGCAGTTTTGCGGATCAGCCCCAGCATTTT. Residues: CASSFADQPQHF.

CDR3 region: CAISSEGAKLFF. CDR3 bases: TGTGCCATCAGTAGCGAGGGCGCAAAACTGTTTTTT. This sequence joins TRBV10-3 and TRBJ1-4; no clear D. This CDR3 comprises 12 residues. Trimming took off 5 bases at V and 10 bases at J, with 11 bases between the two ends. Germline CDR1 ENHRY, CDR2 SYGVKD.

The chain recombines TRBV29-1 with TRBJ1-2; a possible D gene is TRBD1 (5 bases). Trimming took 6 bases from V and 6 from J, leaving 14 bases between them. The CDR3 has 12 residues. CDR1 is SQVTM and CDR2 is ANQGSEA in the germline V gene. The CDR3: CSVTGGEDGYTF. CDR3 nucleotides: TGCAGCGTGACTGGAGGGGAAGATGGCTACACCTTC. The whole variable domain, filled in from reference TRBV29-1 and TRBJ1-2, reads SAVISQKPSRDICQRGTSLTIQCQVDSQVTMMFWYRQQPGQSLTLIATANQGSEATYESGFVIDKFPISRPNLTFSTLTVSNMSPEDSSIYLCSVTGGEDGYTFGSGTRLTVV.